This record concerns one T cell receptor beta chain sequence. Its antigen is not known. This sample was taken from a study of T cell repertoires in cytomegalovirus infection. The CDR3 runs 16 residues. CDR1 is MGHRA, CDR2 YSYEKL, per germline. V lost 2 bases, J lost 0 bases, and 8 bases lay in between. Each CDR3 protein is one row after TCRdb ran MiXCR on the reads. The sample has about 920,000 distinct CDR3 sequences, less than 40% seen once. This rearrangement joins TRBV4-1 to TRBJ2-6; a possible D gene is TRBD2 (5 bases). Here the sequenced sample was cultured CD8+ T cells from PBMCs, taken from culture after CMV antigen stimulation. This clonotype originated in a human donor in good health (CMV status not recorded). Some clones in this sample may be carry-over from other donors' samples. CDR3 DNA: TGCGCCAGCAGCCAACCGGGGAACTCTGGGGCCAACGTCCTGACTTTC. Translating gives CASSQPGNSGANVLTF.